The rows below give T cell receptor beta chains drawn from one sample of a study of blood T cell repertoires in COVID-19. TCRdb keeps only in-frame clones here, not all; method: immunoSEQ multiplex PCR. The sample includes tens of thousands of clones, around 90% of them seen just once. Sequenced: peripheral blood. The receptors stem from a human donor in a cohort sampled during active COVID-19. CDR3s include the opening cysteine and the closing phenylalanine or tryptophan. D genes are given only for firm matches. Clone size is stated in some rows and not others, as once, few, many or a class when expanded.

J: TRBJ2-7; V: TRBV7-9; D: NA; size: NA; DNA: TGTGCCAGCAGCTCTCCCCGATTCACCTCGCGGGGGCTCTACGAGCAGTACTTC; CDR3: CASSSPRFTSRGLYEQYF
J: TRBJ2-7; V: TRBV19; D: NA; size: NA; DNA: TGTGCCAGTAGTGCCACAGGAAGCTCCTACGAGCAGTACTTC; CDR3: CASSATGSSYEQYF
J: TRBJ2-7; V: TRBV19; D: TRBD2; size: NA; DNA: TGTGCCAGTAGTATAGGAACTAGCGGACCCGGCGAGCAGTACTTC; CDR3: CASSIGTSGPGEQYF
J: TRBJ2-7; V: TRBV24-1; D: NA; size: NA; DNA: TGTGCCACCAGTGATGCAGGGTTTGAGCAGTACTTC; CDR3: CATSDAGFEQYF
J: TRBJ1-6; V: TRBV2; D: NA; size: NA; DNA: TGTGCCAGCAGTGAAGAACAGGCACGGTCACCCCTCCACTTT; CDR3: CASSEEQARSPLHF
J: TRBJ1-6; V: TRBV4-2; D: NA; size: NA; DNA: TGTGCCAGCAGCCAAGAGGACACGACTAATTCACCCCTCCACTTT; CDR3: CASSQEDTTNSPLHF
J: TRBJ2-7; V: TRBV28; D: TRBD2; size: NA; DNA: TGTGCCAGCCGACGACCCGGGACTAGCGTCCACGAGCAGTACTTC; CDR3: CASRRPGTSVHEQYF
J: TRBJ2-7; V: TRBV9; D: NA; size: NA; DNA: TGTGCCAGCAGCGTAGGGGCAGGGAAGGCTGGGAATTCCTACGAGCAGTACTTC; CDR3: CASSVGAGKAGNSYEQYF
J: TRBJ2-6; V: TRBV28; D: NA; size: NA; DNA: TGTGCCAGCAGTCAGAATGGGGCCAACGTCCTGACTTTC; CDR3: CASSQNGANVLTF
J: TRBJ1-1; V: TRBV24-1; D: NA; size: NA; DNA: TGTGCCACCAGGGCCCACAGGAACACTGAAGCTTTCTTT; CDR3: CATRAHRNTEAFF
J: TRBJ2-1; V: TRBV3-1/TRBV3-2; D: TRBD2; size: NA; DNA: TGTGCCAGCAACCAAGGACTAGCGGGTGCCGAGCAGTTCTTC; CDR3: CASNQGLAGAEQFF
J: TRBJ1-1; V: TRBV19; D: NA; size: once; DNA: TGTGCCAGTAGTATAAACTTCTCACCGACAATCATGAACACTGAAGCTTTCTTT; CDR3: CASSINFSPTIMNTEAFF
J: TRBJ2-7; V: TRBV5-1; D: TRBD2; size: few; DNA: TGCGCCAGCAGCTGGGCCCCCAGCGGGGGGACCTACGAGCAGTACTTC; CDR3: CASSWAPSGGTYEQYF
J: TRBJ2-7; V: TRBV6-5; D: TRBD1; size: NA; DNA: TGTGCCAGCAGTTACTCACAGGGGGCCTACGAGCAGTACTTC; CDR3: CASSYSQGAYEQYF
J: TRBJ1-4; V: TRBV28; D: TRBD1; size: NA; DNA: TGTGCCAGCAGTCCGATAGACAGGGACGATGAAAAACTGTTTTTT; CDR3: CASSPIDRDDEKLFF
J: TRBJ2-7; V: TRBV10-3; D: TRBD1; size: once; DNA: TGTGCCATCAGTAGAGGGGACAGGGGCGACGAGCAGTACTTC; CDR3: CAISRGDRGDEQYF
J: TRBJ2-2; V: TRBV7-9; D: TRBD1; size: NA; DNA: TGTGCCAGCAGCGATTGGACAGGGGGCACCGGGGAGCTGTTTTTT; CDR3: CASSDWTGGTGELFF
J: TRBJ2-5; V: TRBV10-3; D: TRBD2; size: NA; DNA: TGTGCCATCAGTGAGGGACTAGCGGGGGCTCAAGAGACCCAGTACTTC; CDR3: CAISEGLAGAQETQYF
J: TRBJ1-4; V: TRBV27; D: TRBD1; size: NA; DNA: TGTGCCAGCAGGGGACAGGGGCTGATTGAGAAACTGTTTTTT; CDR3: CASRGQGLIEKLFF
J: TRBJ2-5; V: TRBV10-3; D: TRBD2; size: NA; DNA: TGTGCCATCAGCGCCGGGACTAGCCTAGAGACCCAGTACTTC; CDR3: CAISAGTSLETQYF
J: TRBJ2-2; V: TRBV18; D: NA; size: NA; DNA: TGTGCCAGCTCCCCCCAGGGATACACCGGGGAGCTGTTTTTT; CDR3: CASSPQGYTGELFF
J: TRBJ2-7; V: TRBV19; D: TRBD2; size: NA; DNA: TGTGCCAGTAGGGAGACTAGCGGGGGCACCTACGAGCAGTACTTC; CDR3: CASRETSGGTYEQYF
J: TRBJ2-1; V: TRBV27; D: TRBD2; size: NA; DNA: TGTGCCAGCAGTTTATCTGGGACTAGCGGGAATGAGCAGTTCTTC; CDR3: CASSLSGTSGNEQFF
J: TRBJ2-7; V: TRBV4-3; D: NA; size: NA; DNA: TGCGCCAGCAGCCAAGGCAGGGGTTCGAACTACGAGCAGTACTTC; CDR3: CASSQGRGSNYEQYF
J: TRBJ1-1; V: TRBV18; D: NA; size: NA; DNA: TGTGCCAGCTCACTACGTCGGTCCGGCACTGAAGCTTTCTTT; CDR3: CASSLRRSGTEAFF
J: TRBJ2-3; V: TRBV3-1/TRBV3-2; D: TRBD2; size: NA; DNA: TGTGCCAGCAGCCAAGACGGGACTAGCGGTACAGATACGCAGTATTTT; CDR3: CASSQDGTSGTDTQYF
J: TRBJ2-1; V: TRBV19; D: TRBD2; size: NA; DNA: TGTGCCAGTAGTATAAGCCCTAGCGGGAACGTCTACTACAATGAGCAGTTCTTC; CDR3: CASSISPSGNVYYNEQFF
J: TRBJ2-1; V: TRBV4-3; D: TRBD2; size: NA; DNA: TGCGCCAGCAAAAGCGGGGCGGGGGAGACCTACAATGAGCAGTTCTTC; CDR3: CASKSGAGETYNEQFF
J: TRBJ2-2; V: TRBV6-4; D: TRBD1; size: NA; DNA: TGTGCCAGCAGTGACTCAAAACGACAGGGGGCTGCCGGGGAGCTGTTTTTT; CDR3: CASSDSKRQGAAGELFF
J: TRBJ2-7; V: TRBV4-1; D: TRBD1; size: NA; DNA: TGCGCCAGCGGCGGGACAGGATCGTTGTTCGAGCAGTACTTC; CDR3: CASGGTGSLFEQYF
J: TRBJ1-5; V: TRBV15; D: NA; size: NA; DNA: TGTGCCACCAGCAGAGAAGGGCAGGGGCGTCAGCCCCAGCATTTT; CDR3: CATSREGQGRQPQHF